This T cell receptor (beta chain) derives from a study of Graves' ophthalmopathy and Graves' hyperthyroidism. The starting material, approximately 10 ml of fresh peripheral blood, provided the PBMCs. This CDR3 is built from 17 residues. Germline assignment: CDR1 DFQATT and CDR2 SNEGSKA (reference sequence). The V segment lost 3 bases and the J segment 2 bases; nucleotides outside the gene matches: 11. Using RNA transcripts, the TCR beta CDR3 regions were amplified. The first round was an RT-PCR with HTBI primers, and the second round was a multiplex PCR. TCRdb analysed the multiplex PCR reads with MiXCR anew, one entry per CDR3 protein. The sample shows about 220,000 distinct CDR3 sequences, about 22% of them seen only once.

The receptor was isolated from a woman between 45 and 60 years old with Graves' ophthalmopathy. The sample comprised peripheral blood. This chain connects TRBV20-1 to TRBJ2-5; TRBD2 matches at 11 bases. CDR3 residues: CSARGVAGGPGQETQYF. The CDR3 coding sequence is TGCAGTGCTAGGGGCGTAGCGGGAGGGCCGGGGCAAGAGACCCAGTACTTC.